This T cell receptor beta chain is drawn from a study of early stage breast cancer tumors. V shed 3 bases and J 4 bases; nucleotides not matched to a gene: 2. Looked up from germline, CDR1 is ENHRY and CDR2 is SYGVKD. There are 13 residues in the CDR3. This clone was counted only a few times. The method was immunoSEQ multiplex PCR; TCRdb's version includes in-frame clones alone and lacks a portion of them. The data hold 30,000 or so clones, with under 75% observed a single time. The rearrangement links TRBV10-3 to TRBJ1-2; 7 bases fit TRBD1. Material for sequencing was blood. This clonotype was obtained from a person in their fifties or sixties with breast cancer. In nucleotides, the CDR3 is TGTGCCATCAGTGACGGACAGGTCTATGGCTACACCTTC. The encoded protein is CAISDGQVYGYTF.